The T cell receptor (beta chain) described here comes from a study of blood T cell repertoires in COVID-19. The CDR3 length is 13 residues. Trimming removed 4 bases at V and 1 base at J, with 7 bases between. In germline, CDR1 is SEHNR, CDR2 FQNEAQ (reference sequence). Produced via immunoSEQ multiplex PCR; TCRdb's table is partial and in-frame only. The profile covers approximately 270,000 clones, with about 89% appearing a single time and approximately 9.7% taken by the ten largest. Specimen: peripheral blood. This sequence joins TRBV7-9 and TRBJ1-1, with TRBD1 as a possible D gene (5 bases). The sequence was collected from a man aged 35 to 55 with active or convalescent COVID-19. The CDR3 is CASSSQGNTEAFF. For the CDR3, the DNA is TGTGCCAGCAGCTCCCAGGGGAACACTGAAGCTTTCTTT.